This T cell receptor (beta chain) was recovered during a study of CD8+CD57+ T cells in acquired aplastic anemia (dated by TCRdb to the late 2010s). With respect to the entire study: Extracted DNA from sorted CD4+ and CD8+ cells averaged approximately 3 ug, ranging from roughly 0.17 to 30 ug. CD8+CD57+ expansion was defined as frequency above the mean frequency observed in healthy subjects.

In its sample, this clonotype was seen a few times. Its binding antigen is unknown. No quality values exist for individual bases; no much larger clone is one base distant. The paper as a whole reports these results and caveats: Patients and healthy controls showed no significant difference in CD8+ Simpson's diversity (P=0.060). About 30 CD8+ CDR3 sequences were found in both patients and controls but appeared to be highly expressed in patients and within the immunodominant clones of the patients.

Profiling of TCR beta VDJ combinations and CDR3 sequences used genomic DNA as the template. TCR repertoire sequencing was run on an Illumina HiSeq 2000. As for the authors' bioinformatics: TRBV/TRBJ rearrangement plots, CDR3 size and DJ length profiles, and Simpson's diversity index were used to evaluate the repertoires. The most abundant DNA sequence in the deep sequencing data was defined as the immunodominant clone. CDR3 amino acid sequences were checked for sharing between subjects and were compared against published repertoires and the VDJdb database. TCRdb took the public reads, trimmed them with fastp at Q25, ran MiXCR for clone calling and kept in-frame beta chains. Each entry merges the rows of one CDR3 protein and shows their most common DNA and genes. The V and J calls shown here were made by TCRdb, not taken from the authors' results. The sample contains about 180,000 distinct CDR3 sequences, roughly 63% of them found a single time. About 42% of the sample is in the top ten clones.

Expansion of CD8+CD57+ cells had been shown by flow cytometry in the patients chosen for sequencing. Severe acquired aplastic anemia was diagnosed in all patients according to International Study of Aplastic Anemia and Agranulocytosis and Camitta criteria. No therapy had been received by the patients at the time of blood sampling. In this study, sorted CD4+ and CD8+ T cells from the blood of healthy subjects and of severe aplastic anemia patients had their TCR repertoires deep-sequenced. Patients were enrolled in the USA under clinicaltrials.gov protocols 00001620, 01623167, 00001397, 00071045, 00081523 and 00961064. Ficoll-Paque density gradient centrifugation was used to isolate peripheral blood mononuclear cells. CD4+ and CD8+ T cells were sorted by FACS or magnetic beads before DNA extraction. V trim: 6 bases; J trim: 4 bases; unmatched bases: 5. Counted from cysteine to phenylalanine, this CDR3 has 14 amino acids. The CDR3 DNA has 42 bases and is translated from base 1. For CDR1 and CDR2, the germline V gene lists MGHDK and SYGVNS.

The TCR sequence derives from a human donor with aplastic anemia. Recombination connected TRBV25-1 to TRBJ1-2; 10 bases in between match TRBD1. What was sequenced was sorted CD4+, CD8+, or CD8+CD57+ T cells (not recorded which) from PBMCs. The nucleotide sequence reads TGTGCCAGCAGGTCGGGACAGGGGCTCTATGGCTACACCTTC. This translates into CASRSGQGLYGYTF.